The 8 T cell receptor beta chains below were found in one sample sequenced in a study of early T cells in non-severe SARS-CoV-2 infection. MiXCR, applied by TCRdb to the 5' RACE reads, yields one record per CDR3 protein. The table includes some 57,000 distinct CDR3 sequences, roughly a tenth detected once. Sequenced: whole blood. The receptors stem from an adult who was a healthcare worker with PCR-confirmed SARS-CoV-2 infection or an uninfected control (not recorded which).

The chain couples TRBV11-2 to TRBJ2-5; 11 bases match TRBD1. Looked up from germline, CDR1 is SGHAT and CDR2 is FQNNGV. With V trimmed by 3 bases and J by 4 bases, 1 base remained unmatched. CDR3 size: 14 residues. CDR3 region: CASSFGQGAETQYF. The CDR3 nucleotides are TGTGCCAGCAGCTTTGGACAGGGGGCAGAGACCCAGTACTTC.

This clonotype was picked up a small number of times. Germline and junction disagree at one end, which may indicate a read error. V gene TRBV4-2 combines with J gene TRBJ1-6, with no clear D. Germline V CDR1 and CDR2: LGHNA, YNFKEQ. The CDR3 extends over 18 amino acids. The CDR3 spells CASSQDAYGGTYNSPLLF. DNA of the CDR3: TGTGCCAGCAGCCAAGATGCTTATGGAGGAACCTATAATTCACCCCTCCTCTTT.

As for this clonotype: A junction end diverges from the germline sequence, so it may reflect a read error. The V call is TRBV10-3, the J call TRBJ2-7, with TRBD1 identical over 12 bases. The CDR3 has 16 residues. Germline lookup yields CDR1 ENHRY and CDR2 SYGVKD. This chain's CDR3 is CVISEPRDRGPGSQYF. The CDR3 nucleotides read TGTGTCATCAGTGAACCTAGGGACAGGGGGCCCGGGAGCCAGTACTTC.

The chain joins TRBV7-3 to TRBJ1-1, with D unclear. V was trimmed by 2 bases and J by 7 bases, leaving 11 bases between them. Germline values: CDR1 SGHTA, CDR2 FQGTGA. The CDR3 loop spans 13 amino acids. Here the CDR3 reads CASSLWGYGEAFF. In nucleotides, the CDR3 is TGTGCCAGCAGCTTATGGGGATACGGTGAAGCTTTCTTT.

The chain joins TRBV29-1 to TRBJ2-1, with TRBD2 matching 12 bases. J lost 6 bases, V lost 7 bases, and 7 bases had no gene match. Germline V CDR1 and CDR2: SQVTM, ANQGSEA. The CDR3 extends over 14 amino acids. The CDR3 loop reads CSGGLAGRINEQFF. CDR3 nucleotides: TGCAGCGGAGGACTAGCGGGAAGGATCAATGAGCAGTTCTTC.

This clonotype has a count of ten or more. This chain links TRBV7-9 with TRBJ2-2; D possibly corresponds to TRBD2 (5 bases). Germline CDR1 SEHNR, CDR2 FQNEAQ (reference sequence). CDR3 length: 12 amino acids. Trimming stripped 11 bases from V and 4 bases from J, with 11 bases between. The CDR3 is CASRGGTGELFF. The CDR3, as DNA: TGTGCCTCCCGGGGTGGCACCGGGGAGCTGTTTTTT.

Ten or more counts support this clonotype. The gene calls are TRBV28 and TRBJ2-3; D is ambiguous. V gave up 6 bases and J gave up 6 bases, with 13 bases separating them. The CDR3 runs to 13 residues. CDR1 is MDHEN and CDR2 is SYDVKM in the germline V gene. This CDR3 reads CASSPRRVDTQYF. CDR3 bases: TGTGCCAGCAGCCCACGTCGCGTGGATACGCAGTATTTT.

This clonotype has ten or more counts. In nucleotides, the CDR3 is TGTGCCAGCACAGGGGGAAGGAGGGGGACTAACACCGGGGAGCTGTTTTTT. This codes for CASTGGRRGTNTGELFF. The rearrangement joins TRBV6-5 to TRBJ2-2; weak D call: TRBD1 (7 bases). Trimming pared 7 bases from V and 2 bases from J, leaving 20 bases between. This CDR3 is built from 17 residues. Per germline, CDR1 MNHEY and CDR2 SVGAGI.